These 19 T cell receptor beta chains originate from one sample sequenced in a study of shared clonotypes between healthy human individuals. Assay used: immunoSEQ multiplex PCR; TCRdb lists only in-frame clones, some missing. The sample records roughly 2,000,000 clones, approximately 95% being singletons. The naive CD8 subset, CD45RO-negative cells positively selected for CCR7, excluded terminally differentiated effector memory CD45RA+ cells. Sequenced material: naive CD8+ T cells sorted from blood. The receptors were sampled from a man aged 18 to 29 in good health.

The CDR3 DNA follows: TGTGCCAGCAGCTTGAGCGAGGGCTACACCTTC. It translates to CASSLSEGYTF. V and J are TRBV5-4 and TRBJ1-2, with unresolved D. CDR1 and CDR2 from the germline V gene are SGHNT and YYREEE (reference sequence). This CDR3 has 11 residues. Trimming pared 1 base from V and 8 bases from J, leaving 6 bases between.

The chain recombines TRBV28 with TRBJ2-7, with 8 bases identical to TRBD1. The V segment lost 3 bases and the J segment 4 bases; nucleotides outside the gene matches: 5. The CDR3 runs 14 residues. Per germline, CDR1 MDHEN and CDR2 SYDVKM. This chain's CDR3 is CASSFQGASYEQYF. In DNA, the CDR3 is TGTGCCAGCAGTTTCCAGGGGGCATCATACGAGCAGTACTTC.

The V call is TRBV5-4, the J call TRBJ2-5; tentative D call: TRBD1 (6 bases). Trimming removed 0 bases from V and 4 bases from J, with 10 bases in between. The CDR3 consists of 14 residues. The germline V gene encodes CDR1 SGHNT and CDR2 YYREEE (reference sequence). The CDR3: CASSLDRVRETQYF. The CDR3 DNA follows: TGTGCCAGCAGCTTGGACAGGGTGAGAGAGACCCAGTACTTC.

The chain carries TRBV6-5 and TRBJ2-3, with 10 bases lining up with TRBD2. This CDR3 is 14 amino acids long. Trimming at V came to 10 bases and at J to 4 bases, leaving 8 bases not matched to a gene. Germline CDR1 and CDR2: MNHEY and SVGAGI. The CDR3 reads CATQPSGRSDTQYF. The CDR3 nucleotides are TGTGCCACCCAACCTAGCGGGAGATCAGATACGCAGTATTTT.

This clone was found once. The chain combines TRBV14 with TRBJ2-1, with TRBD2 identical over 15 bases. CDR3 length: 18 residues. V was pared by 1 base and J by 4 bases, with 5 bases of the junction left unmatched. Germline V CDR1 and CDR2: SGHDN, FVKESK. CDR3 loop: CASSQARTSGGEYNEQFF. The CDR3 DNA is TGTGCCAGCAGCCAAGCGAGGACTAGCGGGGGGGAGTACAATGAGCAGTTCTTC.

The chain links TRBV5-1 to TRBJ2-6; perhaps TRBD1 as D (6 bases). This CDR3 is built from 17 residues. CDR1 is SGHRS and CDR2 is YFSETQ in the germline V gene. V was shortened by 6 bases and J by 0 bases, with 16 bases between the two germline ends. The CDR3 is CASIRQAVDSGANVLTF. The CDR3 nucleotides read TGCGCCAGCATCAGACAGGCCGTGGACTCTGGGGCCAACGTCCTGACTTTC.

V gene TRBV18 combines with J gene TRBJ1-1; no firm D call. There are 15 residues in the CDR3. Trimming removed 2 bases from V and 0 bases from J, with 10 bases in between. CDR1 KGHSH and CDR2 LQKENI come from the germline V gene. CDR3 residues: CASSPSWTVNTEAFF. CDR3 sequence (DNA): TGTGCCAGCTCACCATCCTGGACGGTGAACACTGAAGCTTTCTTT.

V is TRBV2 and J is TRBJ2-7, with D possibly being TRBD1 (5 bases). Between the trimmed V and J ends, which lost 3 bases and 4 bases, there was a span of 16 bases. CDR1 SNHLY and CDR2 FYNNEI come from the germline V gene. There are 15 residues in the CDR3. The DNA for the CDR3 is TGTGCCAGCAGTGACTCGACAGCTCTAGTTTACGAGCAGTACTTC. As protein: CASSDSTALVYEQYF.

The CDR3 DNA is TGTGCCAGCGGTTGGGAGGCAGGTTACGAGCAGTACTTC. It translates to CASGWEAGYEQYF. The rearrangement links TRBV2 to TRBJ2-7; D is possibly TRBD2 (6 bases). Germline V gene lookup returns CDR1 SNHLY and CDR2 FYNNEI. CDR3 length: 13 residues. V lost 8 bases to trimming and J lost 4 bases, with 15 bases between them.

This clone appeared once. The rearrangement uses TRBV7-6 and TRBJ2-2; TRBD2 might be the D (7 bases). V lost 4 bases and J 4 bases, leaving 13 bases between the germline ends. CDR1 and CDR2 from the germline V gene are SGHVS and FNYEAQ. The CDR3 spans 15 residues. The CDR3 loop reads CASSSMGGPTGELFF. CDR3 coding DNA: TGTGCCAGCAGCTCCATGGGGGGGCCCACCGGGGAGCTGTTTTTT.

V and J are TRBV5-6 and TRBJ2-1, with TRBD2 as a possible D gene (6 bases). Germline-derived CDR1 and CDR2 are SGHDT and YYEEEE. Trimming shortened V by 7 bases and J by 0 bases, and 11 bases separated the two germline ends. This CDR3 has 14 residues. The DNA for the CDR3 is TGTGCCAGCTTGGCGGGGAGCTCCTACAATGAGCAGTTCTTC. As protein: CASLAGSSYNEQFF.

This clone was recorded once. V usage is TRBV6-1 and J usage is TRBJ2-1; no clear D gene. Deletions cut 1 base from V and 5 bases from J, with 12 bases between. CDR1 and CDR2 (germline): MNHNS, SASEGT. CDR3 size: 15 residues. DNA of the CDR3: TGTGCCAGCAGTGAAGTGACCTACAGTGACAATGAGCAGTTCTTC. The encoded protein is CASSEVTYSDNEQFF.

About this clone itself: Other DNA sequences in this sample translate to the same CDR3. The genes are TRBV30 and TRBJ1-5; TRBD1 matches 8 bases. CDR3 length equals 14 residues. Germline values: CDR1 GTSNPN, CDR2 SVGIG (reference sequence). V lost 3 bases and J lost 7; bases outside the gene matches: 8. DNA of the CDR3: TGTGCCTGGAGCTCCGGACAGGGCATCCAGCCCCAGCATTTT. As protein: CAWSSGQGIQPQHF.

The CDR3 nucleotides are TGTGCCAGCAGCCTATCTAGCGGGGGCCCCTACAATGAGCAGTTCTTC. It translates to CASSLSSGGPYNEQFF. The chain joins TRBV7-9 to TRBJ2-1; 10 bases map to TRBD2. Germline V gives CDR1 SEHNR, CDR2 FQNEAQ (reference sequence). After removal of 5 bases from V and 2 bases from J, the junction contained 6 bases not matched to a gene. The CDR3 covers 16 residues.

The chain carries TRBV19 and TRBJ1-2, with 7 bases identical to TRBD1. CDR1 is LNHDA, CDR2 SQIVND, per germline (reference sequence). The V gene end was trimmed by 5 bases and the J gene end by 2 bases; junction bases not matched to a gene: 2. The CDR3 has 13 residues. CDR3 residues: CASSSGQNYGYTF. DNA of the CDR3: TGTGCCAGTAGTTCGGGACAGAACTATGGCTACACCTTC.

This clone was seen a single time. The V and J genes are TRBV2 and TRBJ2-5; D gene unclear. Between the trimmed V and J ends, which lost 0 bases and 13 bases, there was a span of 9 bases. Germline V CDR1 and CDR2: SNHLY, FYNNEI. The CDR3 is 11 residues long. The CDR3 sequence is CASSEAGLGYF. The CDR3 nucleotides are TGTGCCAGCAGTGAAGCAGGGCTGGGGTACTTC.

The chain links TRBV12-5 to TRBJ1-6; maybe TRBD1 (5 bases). Germline V lookup: CDR1 LGHNT, CDR2 FRNRAP. CDR3 size: 19 residues. V was clipped by 3 bases and J by 0 bases, with 18 bases between them. In DNA, the CDR3 is TGTGCTAGTGGTTTTTTACAGGATTCTCCTAGCTCCTATAATTCACCCCTCCACTTT. Its protein product is CASGFLQDSPSSYNSPLHF.

The chain carries TRBV7-8 and TRBJ2-7; 7 bases align to TRBD1. The CDR3 contains 14 residues. Germline-derived CDR1 and CDR2 are SGHVS and FQNEAQ. V was clipped by 1 base and J by 4 bases; unmatched bases: 4. CDR3: CASSLGDSGYEQYF. In nucleotides, the CDR3 is TGTGCCAGCAGCTTAGGGGACAGTGGTTACGAGCAGTACTTC.

The CDR3 protein is CASSYGGRGNPYEQYF. CDR3 coding DNA: TGTGCCAGCAGTTACGGGGGTAGGGGAAACCCCTACGAGCAGTACTTC. V gene TRBV6-5 combines with J gene TRBJ2-7; perhaps D is TRBD1 or TRBD2 (5 bases each). CDR3 length: 16 amino acids. CDR1 and CDR2 (germline): MNHEY, SVGAGI. Trimming stripped 2 bases from V and 2 bases from J, with 16 bases between.